This is a list of T cell receptor beta chains from one sample in a study of T cell repertoires in cytomegalovirus infection. These receptors' targets are unknown. Using its own MiXCR run on the reads, TCRdb lists one record per CDR3 protein. The sample records tens of thousands of distinct CDR3 sequences, 25% to 30% being singletons. Sample: CD8+ T cells from cultured PBMCs, taken from culture after CMV antigen stimulation. The receptors were sampled from a human donor in good health (CMV status not recorded). Some clones in this sample may be carry-over from other donors' samples. Both conserved end residues are part of each CDR3. The order of the fields is D gene, clone size, J gene, V gene, CDR3 DNA, CDR3 protein. The D gene is left open where the match is weak. Only part of the rows carry a size: once, few, many, or a class if the clone is expanded.

-,-,TRBJ2-7,TRBV13,TGTGCCAGCAGCTTAGGCGCGGCTGCCTACGAGCAGTACTTC,CASSLGAAAYEQYF
TRBD2,-,TRBJ2-7,TRBV5-3,TGTGCCAGCAGCCCCGGGACTAGCGGGAATGGGCAGTACTTC,CASSPGTSGNGQYF
-,-,TRBJ2-3,TRBV4-3,TGCGCCAGCAGCCAAGCTTCAGGGGCAGATACGCAGTATTTT,CASSQASGADTQYF
-,-,TRBJ2-7,TRBV9,TGTGCCAGCAGCGTATCCGGGACATCTCGGGAGCAGTACTTC,CASSVSGTSREQYF
-,once,TRBJ2-3,TRBV30,TGTGCCTCGAACACAGATACGCAGTATTTT,CASNTDTQYF
-,once,TRBJ1-5,TRBV24-1,TGTGCCACCAGTGACCCACAGAGAAATAGCAATCAGCCCCAGCATTTT,CATSDPQRNSNQPQHF
TRBD1,many,TRBJ2-1,TRBV7-2,TGTGCCAGCAGCTCAGGACAGGGGGCTGCTAGCGGGGCAGACAATGAGCAGTTCTTC,CASSSGQGAASGADNEQFF
-,-,TRBJ2-7,TRBV18,TGTGCCAGCTCCCCTGGGGACTCCTACGAGCAGTACTTC,CASSPGDSYEQYF
-,-,TRBJ2-7,TRBV9,TGTGCCAGCAGCGCAACAGGCGTGAGCTCCTACGAGCAGTACTTC,CASSATGVSSYEQYF
TRBD2,-,TRBJ2-7,TRBV5-1,TGCGCCAGCAGCATGGGACTAGCGGGAGTGTACGAGCAGTACTTC,CASSMGLAGVYEQYF
TRBD1,many,TRBJ2-7,TRBV11-2,TGTGCCAGCAGCCCGGGACAGATTTACGAGCAGTACTTC,CASSPGQIYEQYF
TRBD1,few,TRBJ2-5,TRBV9,TGTGCCAGCAGCGTAGACCCAGACAGGGGGCGAGAGACCCAGTACTTC,CASSVDPDRGRETQYF
-,many,TRBJ1-1,TRBV4-1,TGCGCCAGCAGCCAAGAGAAGGGGGGAGGGTTCGGCACTGAAGCTTTCTTT,CASSQEKGGGFGTEAFF
-,-,TRBJ2-1,TRBV7-9,TGTGCCAGCAGCTCCGGGGGTGAGCAGTTCTTC,CASSSGGEQFF
-,few,TRBJ2-1,TRBV27,TGTGCCAGCAGTTTAGGCTATGAGCAGTTCTTC,CASSLGYEQFF
TRBD1,-,TRBJ1-4,TRBV7-9,TGTGCCAGCAGCTTACCTCAGGGGGCGAGGGAAAAACTGTTTTTT,CASSLPQGAREKLFF
-,-,TRBJ1-2,TRBV7-3,TGTGCCAGCAGCCCCGGGCCGGAGGGTTATTATGGCTACACCTTC,CASSPGPEGYYGYTF
TRBD2,-,TRBJ2-1,TRBV27,TGTGCCAGCAGTTTATCGAAACTAGCGGCGAATGAGCAGTTCTTC,CASSLSKLAANEQFF
TRBD1,few,TRBJ2-7,TRBV19,TGTGCCAGTAGTATAAATCCGACAGGGAGCTACGAGCAGTACTTC,CASSINPTGSYEQYF
TRBD1,many,TRBJ1-1,TRBV7-2,TGTGCCAGCAGGACCGAGGGGGCCCGGGCGAGCCGAGAAGCTTTCTTT,CASRTEGARASREAFF
TRBD1,-,TRBJ2-1,TRBV12-3/TRBV12-4,TGTGCCAGCAATTTAACAGGGGGTCTGGGCAATGAGCAGTTCTTC,CASNLTGGLGNEQFF
TRBD2,-,TRBJ2-7,TRBV5-6,TGTGCCAGCAGCTTCGGAACTAGCGAAGTCTACGAGCAGTACTTC,CASSFGTSEVYEQYF
-,many,TRBJ2-7,TRBV7-2,TGTGCCAGCAGCTTGCCCCGACTAGTCCACGAGCAGTACTTC,CASSLPRLVHEQYF
TRBD1,-,TRBJ2-4,TRBV28,TGTGCCAGCAGTTTTGTACAGGGGACGGACATTCAGTACTTC,CASSFVQGTDIQYF
-,once,TRBJ1-6,TRBV14,TGTGCCAGCAGCCAAGTCGGTCAGGGAGGTAATTCACCCCTCCACTTT,CASSQVGQGGNSPLHF
TRBD2,large,TRBJ2-1,TRBV4-2,TGTGCCAGCAGCCAGAGAGATGGGGGGGACCCCAATTACAATGAGCAGTTCTTC,CASSQRDGGDPNYNEQFF
-,-,TRBJ1-2,TRBV27,TGTGCCAGCAGTCAGAGCCCCGGGACGTCGCTGTTTGGCTACACCTTC,CASSQSPGTSLFGYTF
TRBD1,-,TRBJ2-7,TRBV4-3,TGCGCCAGCAGCCGTGGGACAGGGGCGCCCGAGCAGTACTTC,CASSRGTGAPEQYF
TRBD1,few,TRBJ2-1,TRBV11-2,TGTGCCAGCAGCCCGCGACAGGGGCTCCACAATGAGCAGTTCTTC,CASSPRQGLHNEQFF
TRBD2,-,TRBJ2-1,TRBV4-1,TGCGCCAGCAGCCAAGGGACTAGCGGGAGGGATGAGCAGTTCTTC,CASSQGTSGRDEQFF
TRBD1,few,TRBJ2-5,TRBV5-4,TGTGCCAGCAGCACCCCGACAGGGGGCTGGGTGGAGACCCAGTACTTC,CASSTPTGGWVETQYF
-,-,TRBJ2-2,TRBV6-2/TRBV6-3,TGTGCCAGCAGTTACACCGGCGGGTATATCGGGGAGCTGTTTTTT,CASSYTGGYIGELFF
-,few,TRBJ2-7,TRBV27,TGTGCCAGCAGTTTCAGAGGGGCGCTCTACGAGCAGTACTTC,CASSFRGALYEQYF
-,-,TRBJ2-7,TRBV12-3/TRBV12-4,TGTGCCAGCAGTTCTAGCAGCGAGCAGTACTTC,CASSSSSEQYF
TRBD1,-,TRBJ1-1,TRBV5-1,TGCGCCAGCAGCCCCCGACAGGGGGCAGGCACTGAAGCTTTCTTT,CASSPRQGAGTEAFF
-,-,TRBJ1-4,TRBV7-9,TGTGCCAGCAGCTCCCGGGTACTCCTTGGAGCTAATGAAAAACTGTTTTTT,CASSSRVLLGANEKLFF
-,few,TRBJ2-7,TRBV12-3/TRBV12-4,TGTGCCAGCAGTTTAAGGGACTACGAGCAGTACTTC,CASSLRDYEQYF
-,few,TRBJ1-1,TRBV12-3/TRBV12-4,TGTGCCAGCAGTTTTAGGGTGGGTTGGACTGAAGCTTTCTTT,CASSFRVGWTEAFF
TRBD2,many,TRBJ2-7,TRBV9,TGTGCCAGCAGCGTAGACGGGGCTAGCGGTTCCTACGAGCAGTACTTC,CASSVDGASGSYEQYF
-,-,TRBJ2-7,TRBV2,TGTGCTTCAGCTGGGGACCCCTCCTACGAGCAGTACTTC,CASAGDPSYEQYF
-,-,TRBJ2-7,TRBV10-3,TGTGCCATCAGTGAGCCCGCCGTGGCGAACCCCTACGAGCAGTACTTC,CAISEPAVANPYEQYF
TRBD1,many,TRBJ2-2,TRBV7-8,TGTGCCAGCAGCTTATTTCCGACAGGGGCGAACACCGGGGAGCTGTTTTTT,CASSLFPTGANTGELFF
TRBD1,-,TRBJ1-6,TRBV6-2/TRBV6-3,TGTGCCAGCAGTTATAACCGGGACAGGAGCTCCTATAATTCACCCCTCCACTTT,CASSYNRDRSSYNSPLHF
TRBD2,-,TRBJ2-1,TRBV7-2,TGTGCCAGCAGCTTCGAACTAGCGGGGGGTCGAAATGAGCAGTTCTTC,CASSFELAGGRNEQFF
-,few,TRBJ2-2,TRBV7-9,TGTGCCAGCAGCTTTCCAGCGGAAGGCGGGGAGCTGTTTTTT,CASSFPAEGGELFF
TRBD1,-,TRBJ2-7,TRBV11-2,TGTGCCAGCAGCTTAGATCCCTCGGGACAGGGGGTTAACGAGCAGTACTTC,CASSLDPSGQGVNEQYF
-,many,TRBJ1-2,TRBV7-8,TGTGCCAGCAGCTTAGCGGGGGTGGGGGTTGCAGGCTATGGCTACACCTTC,CASSLAGVGVAGYGYTF
-,-,TRBJ2-1,TRBV19,TGTGCCAGTAGTAGTTACACCTCCCGTTCCTACAATGAGCAGTTCTTC,CASSSYTSRSYNEQFF
TRBD1,few,TRBJ2-5,TRBV5-5,TGTGCCAGCAGCCTGGATTTGAGACAGGGATCGACGGACCAAGAGACCCAGTACTTC,CASSLDLRQGSTDQETQYF